Reported below is one TCR beta chain. The sample originates from a study of T cells in tuberculosis. Data came from immunoSEQ multiplex PCR; TCRdb stores just in-frame clones and leaves some out. The table records some 60,000 clones, under 90% of them present only once. After thawing and overnight rest, PBMC were stained with GMM-loaded CD1B tetramer, viability dye and anti-CD3 for sorting. C32 glucose monomycolate from Rhodococcus equi was loaded onto the CD1B tetramers. CD14-expressing monocytes were removed from PBMC before cryopreservation and sorting. Tetramer-negative cells, 90,000 to 100,000 per donor, were also sorted. General study points: The stringent gate may have excluded weak CD1B-GMM tetramer binders.

This CDR3 has 15 residues. Germline CDR1 reads SGHVS; CDR2 reads FQNEAQ. V lost 6 bases to trimming and J lost 6 bases; unmatched junction nucleotides: 6. The specimen sequenced was CD1b-GMM tetramer-negative cells sorted from PBMCs. This TCR derives from an adult woman with latent tuberculosis. V gene TRBV7-8 combines with J gene TRBJ2-1, with TRBD1 matching over 12 bases. Written as DNA, the CDR3 is TGTGCCAGCAGTCGGGACAGGGGGCGGTTCAATGAGCAGTTCTTC. This encodes CASSRDRGRFNEQFF.